A single sample is the source of the 32 T cell receptor beta chains below, sequenced in a study of cytomegalovirus exposure and HLA in healthy donors (dated by TCRdb to 2017 to 2019). The library came from the immunoSEQ multiplex PCR assay. The multiplex PCR relied on a mix of 60 forward primers for TCR Vbeta segments and 13 reverse primers for TCR Jbeta segments. TCRdb re-hosts the immuneACCESS table, in-frame sequences only. Its copies lack some clones; in the studies checked, an unresolved V gene accounts for under half of them, and the cause for the rest is not known. The sample data list some 150,000 clones, and around three quarters of these were observed just once. In total, the top ten clones hold about 4% of the sample. Sequencing used PBMCs. The origin of the receptors is a woman in her forties in good health and CMV-seronegative.

The chain joins TRBV2 to TRBJ2-7; TRBD1 aligns across 8 bases. J was trimmed by 1 base and V by 8 bases; bases with no gene match: 16. The CDR3 contains 17 residues. Germline V gives CDR1 SNHLY, CDR2 FYNNEI. CDR3 amino acids: CASLYLRWGQVSYEQYF. CDR3 in DNA: TGTGCCAGCTTATACTTGAGGTGGGGACAGGTTTCCTACGAGCAGTACTTC.

This clone came up once. The gene calls are TRBV4-1 and TRBJ1-6; D is undetermined. In germline, CDR1 is MGHRA, CDR2 YSYEKL. Trimming left V 1 base short and J 5 bases short, with 12 bases between. The CDR3 runs 16 residues. The CDR3 loop reads CASSQGKAADNSPLHF. In nucleotides, the CDR3 is TGCGCCAGCAGCCAAGGCAAAGCTGCCGATAATTCACCCCTCCACTTT.

The chain recombines TRBV6-1 with TRBJ1-2, with TRBD1 identical over 11 bases. V trimming: 6 bases; J trimming: 7 bases; junction bases outside the gene matches: 10. This CDR3 region has 15 residues. The germline V gene has CDR1 MNHNS and CDR2 SASEGT. CDR3 residues: CASRTIGQGARGYTF. CDR3 coding DNA: TGTGCCAGCAGGACGATCGGACAGGGGGCGCGTGGCTACACCTTC.

V is TRBV5-1 and J is TRBJ2-7, with no clear D. The germline V and J ends were trimmed by 0 bases and 7 bases, with 14 bases remaining between them. CDR3 length: 14 amino acids. The germline CDR1 and CDR2 sequences are SGHRS and YFSETQ. CDR3 nucleotides: TGCGCCAGCAGCTTGGGCACAAGGCCCGGGGAGCAGTACTTC. Translating gives CASSLGTRPGEQYF.

The table lists this clone with a few counts. The gene calls are TRBV6-5 and TRBJ1-1; D unresolved. Trimming removed 0 bases at V and 0 bases at J, with 8 bases between. Germline loops: CDR1 MNHEY, CDR2 SVGAGI. There are 15 residues in the CDR3. The CDR3: CASSYSGRMNTEAFF. Written as DNA, the CDR3 is TGTGCCAGCAGTTACTCCGGCAGGATGAACACTGAAGCTTTCTTT.

The rearrangement links TRBV30 to TRBJ2-5; D call uncertain. Trimming stripped 1 base from V and 1 base from J, with 7 bases between. CDR3 length: 13 amino acids. Germline V CDR1 and CDR2: GTSNPN, SVGIG (reference sequence). The CDR3 spells CAWSGAAQETQYF. CDR3 in DNA: TGTGCCTGGAGTGGGGCAGCCCAAGAGACCCAGTACTTC.

Written as DNA, the CDR3 is TGTGCCTGGAGGGCCCCAGGTGGGACTTGGCCTGAAGCTTTCTTT. It is translated as CAWRAPGGTWPEAFF. The rearrangement uses TRBV30 and TRBJ1-1, with D perhaps matching TRBD1 (5 bases). This CDR3 is built from 15 residues. Germline CDR1 reads GTSNPN; CDR2 reads SVGIG (reference sequence). V was pared by 3 bases and J by 6 bases, with 20 bases between.

The chain uses TRBV5-4 and TRBJ2-1; 7 bases map to TRBD2. With 0 bases clipped from V and 10 bases from J, the junction kept 4 bases outside the gene matches. Per germline, CDR1 SGHNT and CDR2 YYREEE (reference sequence). The CDR3 spans 13 residues. As DNA, the CDR3 is TGTGCCAGCAGCTTGGTTTCCGGGGGGGAGCAGTTCTTC. Translated, it gives CASSLVSGGEQFF.

In its sample, this clone was seen once. CDR3 coding DNA: TGTGCCACCAGCCTGCGGGGTAGTGAACAGCCCCAGCATTTT. Translation gives CATSLRGSEQPQHF. The chain recombines TRBV15 with TRBJ1-5; D gene uncertain. V lost 5 bases to trimming and J lost 7 bases, with 15 bases between them. This CDR3 has 14 amino acids. Germline V lookup: CDR1 LNHNV, CDR2 YYDKDF (reference sequence).

The chain couples TRBV4-2 to TRBJ2-3; D ambiguous. This CDR3 comprises 14 residues. Germline V gene data show CDR1 as LGHNA and CDR2 as YNFKEQ. Trimming took 5 bases from V and 8 from J, leaving 17 bases between them. In nucleotides, the CDR3 is TGTGCCAGCAGCTTGGCCTCCTCGGGTGCTACGCAGTATTTT. It translates to CASSLASSGATQYF.

V and J are TRBV5-6 and TRBJ2-5; 7 bases are shared with TRBD1. V lost 5 bases to trimming and J lost 3 bases; unmatched junction nucleotides: 4. Germline assignment: CDR1 SGHDT and CDR2 YYEEEE. The CDR3 sequence is 13 residues long. The DNA for the CDR3 is TGTGCCAGCAGTTTCGGGACAGAAGAGACCCAGTACTTC. Amino acids: CASSFGTEETQYF.

The chain carries TRBV7-2 and TRBJ1-1; D perhaps matches TRBD1 (6 bases). V was trimmed by 1 base and J by 11 bases, leaving 11 bases between them. Germline assignment: CDR1 SGHTA and CDR2 FQGNSA. This CDR3 contains 12 residues. In DNA, the CDR3 is TGTGCCAGCAGCTTAGACAGGGTGGGGGCTTTCTTT. Residues: CASSLDRVGAFF.

This chain uses TRBV5-4 with TRBJ2-7, with 10 bases aligning to TRBD2. With V trimmed by 4 bases and J by 7 bases, 11 bases remained unmatched. The CDR3 is 15 residues long. The V gene's germline CDR1 is SGHNT and CDR2 YYREEE (reference sequence). CDR3 coding DNA: TGTGCCAGCAGCACAAATAGCGGGGGGTCCCTTGAGCAGTACTTC. This gives the protein CASSTNSGGSLEQYF.

This sequence joins TRBV7-2 and TRBJ2-7, with 7 bases identical to TRBD2. The CDR3 has 15 amino acids. The germline CDR1 and CDR2 sequences are SGHTA and FQGNSA. The J segment lost 10 bases and the V segment lost 5 bases, leaving 17 bases of the junction unmatched. CDR3 coding DNA: TGTGCCAGCAGCCGGACGGGCGGGGGTCCCGACTCTCAGTACTTC. It codes for CASSRTGGGPDSQYF.

The chain carries TRBV28 and TRBJ1-1, with 10 bases matching TRBD1. V trimming: 7 bases; J trimming: 1 base; junction bases outside the gene matches: 6. From germline, CDR1 is MDHEN and CDR2 SYDVKM. This CDR3 has 15 amino acids. The CDR3 is CASIRDRGPNTEAFF. Written as DNA, the CDR3 is TGTGCCAGCATCCGGGACAGGGGACCGAACACTGAAGCTTTCTTT.

The sample holds one count of this clone. This sequence joins TRBV5-1 and TRBJ1-1, with TRBD1 matching over 9 bases. The CDR3 is 14 residues long. The V gene end was trimmed by 3 bases and the J gene end by 4 bases; junction bases not matched to a gene: 4. Germline V gene lookup returns CDR1 SGHRS and CDR2 YFSETQ. This CDR3 is CASSWTGEGTEAFF. DNA of the CDR3: TGCGCCAGCAGCTGGACAGGGGAGGGCACTGAAGCTTTCTTT.

This rearrangement joins TRBV19 to TRBJ1-3; 7 nucleotides agree with TRBD1. The CDR3 spans 14 residues. Per the germline V gene, CDR1 is LNHDA and CDR2 is SQIVND (reference sequence). The junction had 0 bases not matched to a gene; V was cut back by 2 bases and J by 2 bases. CDR3 in amino acids: CASSITGAGNTIYF. The CDR3 nucleotides read TGTGCCAGTAGTATAACAGGGGCTGGAAACACCATATATTTT.

This chain uses TRBV5-6 with TRBJ2-5, with TRBD2 matching 9 bases. The CDR3 is 15 amino acids. Trimming took 3 bases from V and 4 from J; bases not matched to a gene: 7. Germline CDR1 reads SGHDT; CDR2 reads YYEEEE. This CDR3 reads CASSSMGLAGETQYF. The CDR3 DNA reads TGTGCCAGCAGCTCTATGGGACTAGCAGGAGAGACCCAGTACTTC.

J is TRBJ1-2 and V is TRBV5-1, with TRBD1 matching 8 bases. The germline CDR1 and CDR2 sequences are SGHRS and YFSETQ. This CDR3 contains 16 residues. V shed 4 bases and J 2 bases; nucleotides not matched to a gene: 10. CDR3 bases: TGCGCCAGCAGCCTGAACCCAGGACAGGGAAACTATGGCTACACCTTC. This gives the protein CASSLNPGQGNYGYTF.

The chain employs TRBV9 and TRBJ2-2, with 11 bases aligning to TRBD2. There are 17 residues in the CDR3. J was trimmed by 2 bases and V by 4 bases; bases with no gene match: 7. From germline, CDR1 is SGDLS and CDR2 YYNGEE. The CDR3 sequence is CASSPTSGSINTGELFF. The CDR3 DNA reads TGTGCCAGCAGCCCAACTAGCGGGAGCATCAACACCGGGGAGCTGTTTTTT.

Comments on this clone: Sequence at one end of the junction differs from germline and may be a read error. The chain joins TRBV7-9 to TRBJ2-2; the match to TRBD2 covers 9 bases. The V gene's germline CDR1 is SEHNR and CDR2 FQNEAQ (reference sequence). CDR3 size: 15 residues. The CDR3 region is CASSSAGGLIGELLF. The CDR3, as DNA: TGTGCCAGCAGCTCCGCGGGGGGGCTTATCGGGGAGCTGCTTTTT.

J is TRBJ1-1 and V is TRBV28; D ambiguous. The CDR3 consists of 14 residues. V gave up 2 bases and J gave up 4 bases, with 11 bases separating them. The germline V gene encodes CDR1 MDHEN and CDR2 SYDVKM. CDR3 DNA sequence: TGTGCCAGCAGTTTAAGGAGGAAGAGCACTGAAGCTTTCTTT. Amino acids: CASSLRRKSTEAFF.

This clone came up a few times. The chain recombines TRBV5-1 with TRBJ2-3; the D is unclear. The length of the CDR3 is 15 residues. Germline V gene sequence: CDR1 SGHRS, CDR2 YFSETQ. Trimming removed 0 bases from V and 0 bases from J, with 8 bases in between. Here the CDR3 reads CASSLVLTSTDTQYF. CDR3 in DNA: TGCGCCAGCAGCTTGGTTCTAACTAGCACAGATACGCAGTATTTT.

The chain couples TRBV6-5 to TRBJ1-1, with a tentative D call TRBD1 (6 bases). V lost 6 bases and J lost 11, with 22 bases in between. The CDR3 runs to 14 residues. From germline, CDR1 is MNHEY and CDR2 SVGAGI. The CDR3 loop is CASSRGKGGRSAFF. In nucleotides, the CDR3 is TGTGCCAGCAGCCGCGGAAAAGGGGGAAGATCTGCTTTCTTT.

The chain carries TRBV7-9 and TRBJ2-7; the match to TRBD2 covers 7 bases. Germline CDR1 is SEHNR and CDR2 is FQNEAQ (reference sequence). The CDR3 has 18 residues. Trimming at V came to 7 bases and at J to 0 bases, leaving 18 bases not matched to a gene. Here the CDR3 reads CASTAGGRTTQNSYEQYF. CDR3 sequence (DNA): TGTGCCAGCACCGCGGGCGGGAGAACTACCCAAAACTCCTACGAGCAGTACTTC.

The chain carries TRBV27 and TRBJ1-1, with D unclear. The V end was cut by 2 bases, the J end by 9 bases, with 16 bases between. This CDR3 has 14 amino acids. The germline CDR1 and CDR2 sequences are MNHEY and SMNVEV (reference sequence). CDR3 amino acids: CASSLASPPAQAFF. The CDR3 nucleotides are TGTGCCAGCAGTTTAGCTTCCCCCCCCGCGCAAGCTTTCTTT.

The chain joins TRBV28 to TRBJ2-6; 7 nucleotides match TRBD2. CDR1 and CDR2 from the germline V gene are MDHEN and SYDVKM. The CDR3 extends over 16 amino acids. The J segment lost 2 bases and the V segment lost 4 bases, leaving 5 bases of the junction unmatched. In DNA, the CDR3 is TGTGCCAGCAGTTCACGACGGGGGGCTGGGGCCAACGTCCTGACTTTC. Translation gives CASSSRRGAGANVLTF.

The V call is TRBV29-1, the J call TRBJ2-5, with a possible D match to TRBD1 (6 bases). The V gene lost 7 bases and the J gene lost 11 bases, with 20 bases spanning the gap. Germline V gene data show CDR1 as SQVTM and CDR2 as ANQGSEA. The CDR3 runs 12 residues. The CDR3 sequence: CSEKTGEGEQYF. CDR3 DNA sequence: TGCAGCGAGAAGACAGGAGAGGGAGAGCAGTACTTC. Full variable domain (missing parts from reference TRBV29-1 and TRBJ2-5): SAVISQKPSRDICQRGTSLTIQCQVDSQVTMMFWYRQQPGQSLTLIATANQGSEATYESGFVIDKFPISRPNLTFSTLTVSNMSPEDSSIYLCSEKTGEGEQYFGPGTRLLVL.

The V gene is TRBV6-5, the J gene TRBJ1-1; D possibly corresponds to TRBD1 (5 bases). From germline, CDR1 is MNHEY and CDR2 SVGAGI. The CDR3 has 13 residues. The ends were cut back, 7 bases at V and 3 bases at J, with 12 bases in the middle. In DNA, the CDR3 is TGTGCCAGCACTCCCCGGGGGGACACTGAAGCTTTCTTT. Translated, it gives CASTPRGDTEAFF.

This clone was seen a handful of times. The V gene is TRBV19, the J gene TRBJ1-1, with 7 nucleotides matching TRBD1. The CDR3 has 14 amino acids. The junction had 6 bases not matched to a gene; V was cut back by 2 bases and J by 6 bases. From germline, CDR1 is LNHDA and CDR2 SQIVND (reference sequence). CDR3: CASSIRATGAEAFF. The CDR3 DNA reads TGTGCCAGTAGTATAAGGGCCACAGGGGCTGAAGCTTTCTTT. Full variable domain (rest looked up from reference TRBV19 and TRBJ1-1): DGGITQSPKYLFRKEGQNVTLSCEQNLNHDAMYWYRQDPGQGLRLIYYSQIVNDFQKGDIAEGYSVSREKKESFPLTVTSAQKNPTAFYLCASSIRATGAEAFFGQGTRLTVV.

With respect to this clone: At one of its ends the junction is not consistent with the germline gene, which may arise from a read error. As DNA, the CDR3 is TGTGCTAGCAGTTTAGCCGGACTAGACTCCGAGCAGTACTTC. It specifies CASSLAGLDSEQYF. The chain employs TRBV7-7 and TRBJ2-7, with 7 bases fitting TRBD2. CDR1 and CDR2 (germline): SSHAT, FNYEAQ (reference sequence). The CDR3 length is 14 residues.

The chain has TRBV5-4 and TRBJ2-3; 7 bases line up with TRBD2. From germline, CDR1 is SGHNT and CDR2 YYREEE (reference sequence). The CDR3 loop spans 15 amino acids. Losses at the gene ends were 4 bases for V and 3 bases for J; bases not matched to a gene: 8. The CDR3 DNA follows: TGTGCCAGCAGCAGCCGGCTAGCGGATACAGATACGCAGTATTTT. Translated, it gives CASSSRLADTDTQYF. Looking up the rest from reference TRBV5-4 and TRBJ2-3 gives the full variable domain: ETGVTQSPTHLIKTRGQQVTLRCSSQSGHNTVSWYQQALGQGPQFIFQYYREEENGRGNFPPRFSGLQFPNYSSELNVNALELDDSALYLCASSSRLADTDTQYFGPGTRLTVL.